Listed below are T cell receptor beta chains from one sample, sequenced in a study of blood T cell repertoires in COVID-19. Some clones are missing from TCRdb's copy, which holds only in-frame ones; the method was immunoSEQ multiplex PCR. The table has some 340,000 clones, less than 85% seen once. Input material: peripheral blood. Receptors were obtained from a young woman with acute or convalescent COVID-19. Both conserved end residues are part of each CDR3. Each record gives: V gene, J gene, CDR3 length, CDR3 protein.

v_call: TRBV5-1
j_call: TRBJ2-3
cdr3_length: 15
cdr3_aa: CASSDRGRGSDTQYF

v_call: TRBV7-9
j_call: TRBJ1-3
cdr3_length: 16
cdr3_aa: CASSLVPDISGNTIYF

v_call: TRBV7-9
j_call: TRBJ2-2
cdr3_length: 14
cdr3_aa: CASSLTGTAGELFF

v_call: TRBV6-1
j_call: TRBJ2-5
cdr3_length: 13
cdr3_aa: CASSEEGGETQYF

v_call: TRBV3-1/TRBV3-2
j_call: TRBJ1-1
cdr3_length: 14
cdr3_aa: CASSQRGYNTEAFF

v_call: TRBV6-1
j_call: TRBJ1-1
cdr3_length: 15
cdr3_aa: CASSDSTVGDTEAFF

v_call: TRBV2
j_call: TRBJ2-2
cdr3_length: 13
cdr3_aa: CASRTGLAGELFF

v_call: TRBV5-1
j_call: TRBJ2-5
cdr3_length: 16
cdr3_aa: CASSPDSVGIQETQYF

v_call: TRBV2
j_call: TRBJ2-7
cdr3_length: 16
cdr3_aa: CASSEVGSGGAYEQYF

v_call: TRBV28
j_call: TRBJ1-2
cdr3_length: 15
cdr3_aa: CASSLSRGLNYGYTF

v_call: TRBV6-5
j_call: TRBJ1-2
cdr3_length: 13
cdr3_aa: CASTRGTAYGYTF

v_call: TRBV6-5
j_call: TRBJ2-5
cdr3_length: 15
cdr3_aa: CASSYVSRERETQYF

v_call: TRBV2
j_call: TRBJ1-2
cdr3_length: 15
cdr3_aa: CASSPRQGADYGYTF

v_call: TRBV19
j_call: TRBJ2-7
cdr3_length: 15
cdr3_aa: CASTLTSGSSYEQYF

v_call: TRBV7-6
j_call: TRBJ2-7
cdr3_length: 16
cdr3_aa: CASSSILAGGPYEQYF

v_call: TRBV29-1
j_call: TRBJ2-7
cdr3_length: 13
cdr3_aa: CSVGTGGSYEQYF

v_call: TRBV5-1
j_call: TRBJ2-3
cdr3_length: 14
cdr3_aa: CASSLAVGGYTQYF

v_call: TRBV27
j_call: TRBJ1-2
cdr3_length: 14
cdr3_aa: CASSPGGEIYGYTF

v_call: TRBV7-9
j_call: TRBJ1-2
cdr3_length: 12
cdr3_aa: CASSSTGVGYTF

v_call: TRBV5-1
j_call: TRBJ2-7
cdr3_length: 13
cdr3_aa: CASSSGQSYEQYF

v_call: TRBV27
j_call: TRBJ2-7
cdr3_length: 13
cdr3_aa: CASSLDSSYEQYF

v_call: TRBV7-9
j_call: TRBJ2-7
cdr3_length: 17
cdr3_aa: CASSSMEPGQGTYEQYF

v_call: TRBV9
j_call: TRBJ2-3
cdr3_length: 17
cdr3_aa: CASSVDQGTTSLDTQYF

v_call: TRBV27
j_call: TRBJ2-5
cdr3_length: 14
cdr3_aa: CASSSLQGPQTQYF

v_call: TRBV27
j_call: TRBJ2-7
cdr3_length: 15
cdr3_aa: CASSPGGPVTYEQYF

v_call: TRBV7-8
j_call: TRBJ2-1
cdr3_length: 18
cdr3_aa: CASSLAQLAGLSYNEQFF

v_call: TRBV2
j_call: TRBJ1-5
cdr3_length: 20
cdr3_aa: CASRKGTGGLFYGSNQPQHF

v_call: TRBV24-1
j_call: TRBJ2-1
cdr3_length: 18
cdr3_aa: CATNFSGGPHVSYNEQFF

v_call: TRBV5-8
j_call: TRBJ2-3
cdr3_length: 16
cdr3_aa: CASSEWTSGITDTQYF

v_call: TRBV30
j_call: TRBJ1-1
cdr3_length: 13
cdr3_aa: CAWTLAGATEAFF

v_call: TRBV28
j_call: TRBJ2-2
cdr3_length: 15
cdr3_aa: CASRPQGSNTGELFF

v_call: TRBV28
j_call: TRBJ1-1
cdr3_length: 15
cdr3_aa: CASSPSNRENTEAFF

v_call: TRBV30
j_call: TRBJ1-4
cdr3_length: 16
cdr3_aa: CAWNTGQGGHREKLFF

v_call: TRBV29-1
j_call: TRBJ1-1
cdr3_length: 14
cdr3_aa: CSAETGKRVTEAFF

v_call: TRBV5-1
j_call: TRBJ1-6
cdr3_length: 15
cdr3_aa: CASSLAGQHNSPLHF

v_call: TRBV5-1
j_call: TRBJ2-6
cdr3_length: 15
cdr3_aa: CASSLEGSGANVLTF

v_call: TRBV7-9
j_call: TRBJ2-1
cdr3_length: 16
cdr3_aa: CASSSPQAGSGDEQFF

v_call: TRBV30
j_call: TRBJ2-7
cdr3_length: 14
cdr3_aa: CAWSLGQGANEQYF

v_call: TRBV19
j_call: TRBJ1-6
cdr3_length: 15
cdr3_aa: CASSIVSGANSPLHF

v_call: TRBV20-1
j_call: TRBJ1-1
cdr3_length: 10
cdr3_aa: CSATGYEAFF

v_call: TRBV13
j_call: TRBJ1-5
cdr3_length: 14
cdr3_aa: CASSNRQSNQPQHF

v_call: TRBV19
j_call: TRBJ1-1
cdr3_length: 16
cdr3_aa: CASRGSNRQLNTEAFF

v_call: TRBV9
j_call: TRBJ2-3
cdr3_length: 17
cdr3_aa: CASSNSLRLSSTDTQYF

v_call: TRBV7-6
j_call: TRBJ1-2
cdr3_length: 16
cdr3_aa: CASSSYRTGPSDGYTF

v_call: TRBV9
j_call: TRBJ2-2
cdr3_length: 16
cdr3_aa: CASSGGQGARTGELFF

v_call: TRBV5-4
j_call: TRBJ1-1
cdr3_length: 14
cdr3_aa: CASSLGRGNTEAFF

v_call: TRBV5-4
j_call: TRBJ1-4
cdr3_length: 12
cdr3_aa: CASSLSGEKLFF

v_call: TRBV9
j_call: TRBJ1-1
cdr3_length: 15
cdr3_aa: CASSVDRNGNTEAFF

v_call: TRBV7-2
j_call: TRBJ2-1
cdr3_length: 13
cdr3_aa: CASSLGGVREQFF

v_call: TRBV10-2
j_call: TRBJ2-1
cdr3_length: 16
cdr3_aa: CAAGSGGRGSYNEQFF

v_call: TRBV7-8
j_call: TRBJ1-1
cdr3_length: 16
cdr3_aa: CASSLDEIASETEAFF